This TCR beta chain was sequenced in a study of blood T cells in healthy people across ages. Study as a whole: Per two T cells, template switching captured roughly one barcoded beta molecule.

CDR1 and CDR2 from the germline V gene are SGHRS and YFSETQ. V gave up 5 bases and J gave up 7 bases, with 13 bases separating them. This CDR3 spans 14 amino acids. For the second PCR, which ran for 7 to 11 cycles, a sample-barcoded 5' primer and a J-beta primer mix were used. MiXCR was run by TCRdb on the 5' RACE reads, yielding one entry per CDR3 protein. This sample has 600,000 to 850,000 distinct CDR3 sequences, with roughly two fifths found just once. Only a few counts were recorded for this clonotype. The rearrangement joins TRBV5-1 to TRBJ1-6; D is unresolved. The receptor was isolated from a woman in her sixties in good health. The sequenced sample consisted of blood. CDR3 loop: CASSSAASNSPLHF. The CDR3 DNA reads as TGCGCCAGCAGTTCGGCAGCTTCCAATTCACCCCTCCACTTT.